The subject of this entry is one TCR beta chain. Here immunoSEQ multiplex PCR was the method, and the copy in TCRdb shows in-frame clones only, minus some. This sample yields roughly 140,000 clones, of which under 95% are seen a single time; around 0.31% belongs to the top ten. The data stem from a study of OX40 agonist ivuxolimab in advanced cancers. Trimming took 4 bases from V and 1 from J; bases not matched to a gene: 5. In germline, CDR1 is SGHDT, CDR2 YYEEEE. This CDR3 is built from 14 residues. The source is an adult with an advanced solid tumor such as melanoma, head and neck, liver or kidney cancer. The chain uses TRBV5-6 and TRBJ2-7; 7 bases match TRBD2. Sample: CD4+ or CD8+ T cells sorted from blood, taken in a trial of the OX40 agonist ivuxolimab. CDR3 amino acids: CASSRAGVSYEQYF. The CDR3 nucleotides are TGTGCCAGCAGCAGGGCGGGAGTTTCCTACGAGCAGTACTTC.